This TCR beta chain originates from a study of cytomegalovirus exposure and HLA in healthy donors. Germline V gene lookup returns CDR1 SGHRS and CDR2 YFSETQ. The CDR3 runs to 15 residues. V lost 0 bases and J 5 bases, leaving 11 bases between the germline ends. The PCR used 60 Vbeta and 13 Jbeta primers. Profiled with immunoSEQ multiplex PCR; TCRdb holds only in-frame clones, not every one. The sample yields 90,000 to 150,000 clones, roughly four fifths seen once. This rearrangement joins TRBV5-1 to TRBJ2-2, with D possibly matching TRBD1 (6 bases). The source is a man in his forties or fifties in good health and CMV-seronegative. The sequencing input was PBMCs. The CDR3 loop reads CASSLETGFTGELFF. CDR3 sequence (DNA): TGCGCCAGCAGCTTGGAAACAGGGTTTACCGGGGAGCTGTTTTTT.